This is a list of T cell receptor beta chains from one sample in a study of blood T cell repertoires in COVID-19. Generated by immunoSEQ multiplex PCR, the TCRdb table keeps only in-frame clones and is missing some. The sample holds about 310,000 clones, 75% to 90% seen once. Input material: PBMCs or T cells enriched from blood (not recorded which). These receptors came from a woman aged 25 to 39 who had been exposed to COVID-19. Both conserved end residues are part of each CDR3. D genes are given only for firm matches. Clone sizes are given selectively: once, few, many, or a class where the clone is expanded.

TGTGCCAGCAGCCAAGTAACCGGGACAGGGATCGGTAATTCACCCCTCCACTTT | CASSQVTGTGIGNSPLHF | TRBV3-1/TRBV3-2 | TRBD1 | TRBJ1-6 | -
TGTGCCAGCAGCAAACAAGGGGGCGCCTACGAGCAGTACTTC | CASSKQGGAYEQYF | TRBV21-1 | - | TRBJ2-7 | -
TGTGCCAGCAGGGAGGTAGCCAAAAACATTCAGTACTTC | CASREVAKNIQYF | TRBV6-5 | - | TRBJ2-4 | -
TGTGCCAGCAGCTTGCCGGGACATGAAGCCTACGAGCAGTACTTC | CASSLPGHEAYEQYF | TRBV5-5 | - | TRBJ2-7 | -
TGTGCCAGCAGCTTGGAGCAGGGGGCGAACTATGGCTACACCTTC | CASSLEQGANYGYTF | TRBV5-4 | TRBD1 | TRBJ1-2 | -
TGTGCCAGCAGCTTCCGAGCCAACTATGGCTACACCTTC | CASSFRANYGYTF | TRBV5-6 | - | TRBJ1-2 | -
TGTGCCAGCAGTTTTTTGGCTAGCGGGAGCAAGGAACAAGAGACCCAGTACTTC | CASSFLASGSKEQETQYF | TRBV28 | TRBD2 | TRBJ2-5 | -
TGTGCCAGCAGCTTAGGGACAGGGGTAGCCAAAAACATTCAGTACTTC | CASSLGTGVAKNIQYF | TRBV7-9 | TRBD1 | TRBJ2-4 | -
TGTGCCAGCGGGGGGGCGGATGAAAAACTGTTTTTT | CASGGADEKLFF | TRBV6-5 | - | TRBJ1-4 | once
TGTGCCACCAGCGCCAGGGAATACGAGCAGTACTTC | CATSAREYEQYF | TRBV15 | - | TRBJ2-7 | -
TGTGCCAGCAGTAGACTACCCGGGACTAGCGGGGGGCTAGCCAAAAACATTCAGTACTTC | CASSRLPGTSGGLAKNIQYF | TRBV27 | TRBD2 | TRBJ2-4 | -
TGTGCCAGTGGCCTCAGGGCGGGAGGGGTCACAGATACGCAGTATTTT | CASGLRAGGVTDTQYF | TRBV19 | TRBD2 | TRBJ2-3 | -
TGTGCCAGCAGCTTAGAATGGACGGGAGGCGAGCAGTACTTC | CASSLEWTGGEQYF | TRBV11-2 | TRBD2 | TRBJ2-7 | -
TGTGCCAGCTCACAGAACGCCGCGGGCAATCAGCCCCAGCATTTT | CASSQNAAGNQPQHF | TRBV18 | - | TRBJ1-5 | -
TGTGCCAGCAGTGAGATTAGCGGGAGGGCCCAGGTCGAGGATGAGCAGTTCTTC | CASSEISGRAQVEDEQFF | TRBV6-1 | TRBD2 | TRBJ2-1 | -
TGCGCCAGCAGCTTGGCGACAGATTTCACAGATACGCAGTATTTT | CASSLATDFTDTQYF | TRBV5-1 | - | TRBJ2-3 | -
TGTGCCAGCACCGGGGGGGGCCGAAACACCATATATTTT | CASTGGGRNTIYF | TRBV28 | - | TRBJ1-3 | once
TGTGCCAGTAGTACTGGGAGAACCCCAACTCTGAACACTGAAGCTTTCTTT | CASSTGRTPTLNTEAFF | TRBV19 | - | TRBJ1-1 | -